There are many counts of the clone carrying this TCR beta chain. Its antigen is undetermined. The sample originates from a study of T cells after yellow fever vaccination. TCRdb used MiXCR to reprocess the 5' RACE reads, holding one entry per CDR3 protein. The sample has about 99,000 distinct CDR3 sequences, roughly 5.8% seen once; the top ten hold 35% to 45%. The study, taken as a whole, reports: In post-booster samples, most primary-vaccination clones reappeared (roughly 96% CD4, about 90% CD8).

The TCR was taken from a man younger than 35 who received the YFV17D yellow fever vaccine. Source: CD8+ T cells sorted from PBMCs, taken 10 days after the yellow fever booster vaccination.

This CDR3 reads CASSNRAAGSQPQHF. DNA of the CDR3: TGTGCCAGCAGCAATAGGGCGGCCGGGAGTCAGCCCCAGCATTTT. The chain carries TRBV7-8 and TRBJ1-5; no reliable D call. Between the trimmed V and J ends, which lost 5 bases and 6 bases, there was a span of 17 bases. The CDR3 runs 15 residues. CDR1 and CDR2 from the germline V gene are SGHVS and FQNEAQ.